The T cell receptor (beta chain) described here comes from a study of shared clonotypes between healthy human individuals (dated by TCRdb to 2018 to 2020). About the study as a whole: The cohort included three men and a couple of women between 18 and 49 years of age. For each donor, three plates each were used for CD4 naive and CD4 memory, two plates were used for CD8 naive, and one plate was used for CD8 memory. The study deeply sequenced blood TCR repertoires of five healthy adults to estimate repertoire size and the extent of clonotype sharing between individuals. Different laboratories and diverse techniques were used to prepare libraries and sequence TCR repertoires, to increase sequencing depth and limit assay-specific biases. Each donor's leukapheresis produced roughly between roughly 0.94 and 9.5 billion PBMCs.

Concerning this clone itself: Its antigen remains undetermined. There are no base qualities to consult, and no much larger clone falls within one base.

The research as a whole found: Incomplete sequencing was indicated by rarefaction of sorted-subset datasets, despite the large sequencing depth. Sampling was limited to blood, and TCR repertoires in tissue likely differ from TCR repertoires in blood. Because the study included only a small number of donors, the genetic and exposure-history diversity represented was limited. Sharing across a few donors was observed for roughly 5.4% of naive CD4, over 3% of naive CD8, roughly 2.3% of memory CD4, and around 0.4% of memory CD8 clonotypes. Larger estimated clonotype richness was generally found for naive subsets than for memory subsets. Based on pairwise subsampling, the degree of clonotype sharing among donors was expected to be affected by sequencing depth. Compared with non-shared clonotypes, clonotypes shared by all four sorted-subset donors had higher generation probabilities.

V loses 4 bases of germline sequence and J loses 0 bases, and the interval between the two ends is 13 bases. Including the terminal cysteine and phenylalanine, the CDR3 comprises 16 residues. Left in the record is the CDR3 DNA by itself, 48 bases read in frame from the first base. Reading the germline V gene gives CDR1 SGHVS and CDR2 FQNEAQ. Using the deep immunoSEQ assay, TCR CDR3 regions were amplified from genomic DNA by multiplex PCR. Extracted genomic DNA from each cell subset was spread evenly across all wells of several immunoSEQ 96-well plates, with each plate serving as a replicate. For sorted subsets, about 0.2 ug genomic DNA, equal to some 30,000 T cell genomes, was loaded into each replicate PCR. Purified libraries were measured with a Qubit 3.0 fluorometer, size-checked on a Bioanalyzer 2100, and measured again with the KAPA Library Quantification kit. A separate single-read 150-cycle Illumina NextSeq 550 flow cell was used to sequence each immunoSEQ 96-well plate. On the study's bioinformatics: Because only junctional sequences without quality scores were contained in the immunoSEQ output, filtering matching that applied to full-length reads could not be performed. Sequences were annotated with PyIR, a Python wrapper for IgBLAST v1.9, and V/J genes and CDR3 were assigned using IMGT germline references. Reads with weak V/J assignments (E-value above 1e-6), missing CDR3, stop codons, out-of-frame junctions, or ambiguous translated residues were removed. A V3J clonotype was defined by an identical inferred V gene, J gene, and CDR3 amino acid sequence. Percentage overlap between repertoires was computed as shared unique clonotypes divided by the size of the smaller repertoire. Repertoire richness was assessed with RTK rarefaction, the Chao1 estimator, and Recon v2.1 estimates of unobserved clonotypes. Generation probabilities for all TCRbeta clonotypes obtained by the gDNA method from four donors were computed using OLGA. Held by TCRdb, this immuneACCESS table contains in-frame sequences only and omits some clones. Under half of the omission traces to an unresolved V gene where checked; the cause of the rest is unknown. V and J calls and clone size are those listed in that table; D and trimming were worked out from the DNA. Counted in this sample were 150,000 to 200,000 clones; about 66% of them appeared once. In total, the top ten clones hold about 10% of the sample.

Healthy HIV-negative adults with no recently reported acute infections or vaccinations were included as donors. Every donor was a Caucasian adult residing in Nashville, Tennessee, USA. CD4+ T cells were enriched by magnetic negative selection, after which naive cells were positively selected on CD45RA and the negative fraction was taken as the memory subset. Blood was collected by leukapheresis, and PBMCs were isolated by Ficoll-Histopaque density gradient centrifugation and then cryopreserved in liquid nitrogen vapor phase. Purity and quantity of every magnetically sorted T cell population were checked by analytical flow cytometry. Genomic DNA was isolated from each sorted fraction and quantified by UV absorbance on a Nanodrop 2000c.

The sequence joins TRBV7-8 to TRBJ1-5, and TRBD1 may be the D gene, going by 5 matching bases. The TCR originated in a man aged 30 to 39 in good health. The sequenced material came from memory CD4+ T cells sorted from blood. What the cell subset or site label conveys for this sample: CD45RA-negative fraction. CDR3 protein: CASSSARGYSNQPQHF. The nucleotide sequence reads TGTGCCAGCAGCTCCGCCCGGGGGTATAGCAATCAGCCCCAGCATTTT.